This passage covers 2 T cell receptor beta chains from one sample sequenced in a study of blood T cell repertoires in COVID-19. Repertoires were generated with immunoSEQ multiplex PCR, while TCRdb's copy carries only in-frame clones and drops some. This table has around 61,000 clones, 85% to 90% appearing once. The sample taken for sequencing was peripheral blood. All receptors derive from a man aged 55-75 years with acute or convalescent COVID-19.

The CDR3: CAVGTGRAFF. DNA of the CDR3: TGTGCCGTCGGGACAGGGAGAGCTTTCTTT. The V and J genes are TRBV19 and TRBJ1-1, with 9 nucleotides matching TRBD1. This CDR3 region has 10 residues. Trimming took 11 bases from V and 10 from J; bases not matched to a gene: 5. Germline CDR1 and CDR2: LNHDA and SQIVND (reference sequence).

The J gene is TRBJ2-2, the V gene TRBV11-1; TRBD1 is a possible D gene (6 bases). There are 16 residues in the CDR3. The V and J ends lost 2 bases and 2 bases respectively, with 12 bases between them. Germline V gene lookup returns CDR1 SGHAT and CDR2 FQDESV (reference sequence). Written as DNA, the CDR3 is TGTGCCAGCAGCTTATCCGTCGGGACAAACACCGGGGAGCTGTTTTTT. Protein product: CASSLSVGTNTGELFF. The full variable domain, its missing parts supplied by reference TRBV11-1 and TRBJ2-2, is EAEVAQSPRYKITEKSQAVAFWCDPISGHATLYWYRQILGQGPELLVQFQDESVVDDSQLPKDRFSAERLKGVDSTLKIQPAELGDSAMYLCASSLSVGTNTGELFFGEGSRLTVL.